Sequencing of this T cell receptor (beta chain) was carried out in a study of blood T cell repertoires in COVID-19. Background on the study: Sites in the United States, Italy and Spain provided acute and convalescent COVID-19 samples.

Germline-derived CDR1 and CDR2 are SGHNT and YYREEE (reference sequence). Trimming left V 4 bases short and J 0 bases short, with 14 bases between. The CDR3 totals 16 residues. The data were produced by immunoSEQ multiplex PCR, yet TCRdb's version contains in-frame clones alone and is incomplete. The data hold about 200,000 clones, with around 80% observed a single time. Only a few counts were recorded for this clone. Input material: peripheral blood. The sequence came from a woman in her sixties or seventies with acute or convalescent COVID-19. V gene TRBV5-4 combines with J gene TRBJ1-3; tentative D call: TRBD1 (6 bases). The CDR3 region is CASSPRTAGSGNTIYF. The CDR3 DNA follows: TGTGCCAGCAGCCCCAGGACAGCCGGCTCTGGAAACACCATATATTTT.